The text below deals with one TCR beta chain. These data come from a study of immune heterogeneity within non-small cell lung tumors. Germline-derived CDR1 and CDR2 are LNHDA and SQIVND (reference sequence). Trimming removed 3 bases at V and 4 bases at J, with 12 bases between. The length of the CDR3 is 15 residues. TCR beta CDR3 amplification used multiplex PCR with 32 V and 13 J primers. MiXCR, applied by TCRdb to the multiplex PCR reads, yields one record per CDR3 protein. The sample yields tens of thousands of distinct CDR3 sequences, 25% to 30% seen once. Bulk tumor genomic DNA, about 600 ng per sample, was the template. From each primary tumor, several far-apart biopsies were obtained during surgery. Curative surgical treatment was performed in patients who had newly diagnosed, untreated non-small cell lung cancer.

The sequence was obtained from a man aged 35 to 55 with non-small cell lung cancer. Sample: lung tumor tissue. This chain links TRBV19 with TRBJ2-2; D uncertain. The CDR3 region has the DNA TGTGCCAGTAGTATGTCGAGCTCGGGCACCGGGGAGCTGTTTTTT. It yields the protein CASSMSSSGTGELFF.